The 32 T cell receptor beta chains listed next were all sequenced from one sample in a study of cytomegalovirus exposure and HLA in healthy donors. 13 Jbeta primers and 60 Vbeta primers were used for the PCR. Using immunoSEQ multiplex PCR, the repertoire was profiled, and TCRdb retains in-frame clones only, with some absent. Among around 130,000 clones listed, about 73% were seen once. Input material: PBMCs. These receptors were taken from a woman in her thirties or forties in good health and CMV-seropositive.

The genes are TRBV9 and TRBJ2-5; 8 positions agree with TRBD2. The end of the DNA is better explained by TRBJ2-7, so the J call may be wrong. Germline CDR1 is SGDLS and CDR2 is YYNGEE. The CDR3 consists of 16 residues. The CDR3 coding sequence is TGTGCCAGCAGCGTAGTCTGGCGGGAGGCCGCCTACGAGCAGTACTTC. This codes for CASSVVWREAAYEQYF.

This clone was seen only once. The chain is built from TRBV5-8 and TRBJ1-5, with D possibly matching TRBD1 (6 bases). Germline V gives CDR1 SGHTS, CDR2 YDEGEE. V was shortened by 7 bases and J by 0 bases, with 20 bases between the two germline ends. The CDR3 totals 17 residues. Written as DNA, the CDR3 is TGTGCCAGCTCCAAATGGATCACAGGGTCTAGCAATCAGCCCCAGCATTTT. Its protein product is CASSKWITGSSNQPQHF.

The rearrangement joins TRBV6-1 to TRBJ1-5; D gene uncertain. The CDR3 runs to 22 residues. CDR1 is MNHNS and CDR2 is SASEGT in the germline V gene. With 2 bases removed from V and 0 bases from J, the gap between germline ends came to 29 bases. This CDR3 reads CASSEISDTPTGKKYSNQPQHF. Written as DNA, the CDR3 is TGTGCCAGCAGTGAAATCTCCGACACCCCAACCGGGAAGAAATATAGCAATCAGCCCCAGCATTTT.

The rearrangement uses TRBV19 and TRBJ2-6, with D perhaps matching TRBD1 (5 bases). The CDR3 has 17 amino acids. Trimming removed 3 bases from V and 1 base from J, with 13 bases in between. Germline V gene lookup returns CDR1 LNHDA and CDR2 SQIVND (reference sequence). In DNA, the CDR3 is TGTGCCAGTAGTATTTCGCAGGGTTTTTCTGGGGCCAACGTCCTGACTTTC. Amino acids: CASSISQGFSGANVLTF.

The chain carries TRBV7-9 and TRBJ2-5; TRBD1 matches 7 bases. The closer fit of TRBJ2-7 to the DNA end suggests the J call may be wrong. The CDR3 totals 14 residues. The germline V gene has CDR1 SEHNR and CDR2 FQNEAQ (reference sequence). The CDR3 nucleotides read TGTGCCAGCAGCTCTGACAGGGTTGCCTACGAGCAGTACTTC. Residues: CASSSDRVAYEQYF.

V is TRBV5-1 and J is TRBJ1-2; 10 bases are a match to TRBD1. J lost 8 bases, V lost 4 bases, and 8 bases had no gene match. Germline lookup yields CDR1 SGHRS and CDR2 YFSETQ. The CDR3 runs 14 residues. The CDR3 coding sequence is TGCGCCAGCAGCCGAGCAGGGACAGGGGTGGGCTACACCTTC. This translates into CASSRAGTGVGYTF.

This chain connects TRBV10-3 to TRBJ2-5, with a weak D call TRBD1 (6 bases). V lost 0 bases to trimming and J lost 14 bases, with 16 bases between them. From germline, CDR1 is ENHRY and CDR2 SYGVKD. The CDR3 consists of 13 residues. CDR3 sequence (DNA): TGTGCCATCAGTGAGTCACTACAGGGTTTCTATTACTTC. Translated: CAISESLQGFYYF.

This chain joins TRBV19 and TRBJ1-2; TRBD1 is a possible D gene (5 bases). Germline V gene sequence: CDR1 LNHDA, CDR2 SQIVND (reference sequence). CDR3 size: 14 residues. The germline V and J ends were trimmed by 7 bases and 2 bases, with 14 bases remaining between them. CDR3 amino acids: CASTNGAANYGYTF. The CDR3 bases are TGTGCCAGTACCAATGGGGCAGCCAACTATGGCTACACCTTC.

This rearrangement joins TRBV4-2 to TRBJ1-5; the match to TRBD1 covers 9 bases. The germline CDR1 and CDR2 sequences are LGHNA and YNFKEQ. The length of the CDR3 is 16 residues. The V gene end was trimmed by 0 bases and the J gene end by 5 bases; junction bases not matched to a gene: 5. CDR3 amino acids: CASSQDGQGNYQPQHF. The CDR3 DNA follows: TGTGCCAGCAGCCAAGACGGACAGGGGAATTATCAGCCCCAGCATTTT.

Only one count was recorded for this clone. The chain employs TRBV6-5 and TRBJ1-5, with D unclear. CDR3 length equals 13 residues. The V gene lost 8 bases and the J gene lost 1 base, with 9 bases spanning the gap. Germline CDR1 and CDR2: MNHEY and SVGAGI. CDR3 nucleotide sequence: TGTGCCAGCTCCGTCCAGAGCAATCAGCCCCAGCATTTT. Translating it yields CASSVQSNQPQHF.

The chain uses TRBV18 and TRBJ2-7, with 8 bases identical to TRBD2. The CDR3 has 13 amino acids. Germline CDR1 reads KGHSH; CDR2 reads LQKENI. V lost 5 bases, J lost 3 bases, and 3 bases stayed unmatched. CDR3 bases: TGTGCCAGCTCAAGCGGGAGCAACTACGAGCAGTACTTC. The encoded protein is CASSSGSNYEQYF.

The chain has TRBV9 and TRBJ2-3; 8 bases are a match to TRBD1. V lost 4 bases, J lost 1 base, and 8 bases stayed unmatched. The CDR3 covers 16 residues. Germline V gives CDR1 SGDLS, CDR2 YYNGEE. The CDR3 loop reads CASSSLPGQGTDTQYF. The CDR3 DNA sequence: TGTGCCAGCAGCTCCCTACCGGGACAGGGCACAGATACGCAGTATTTT.

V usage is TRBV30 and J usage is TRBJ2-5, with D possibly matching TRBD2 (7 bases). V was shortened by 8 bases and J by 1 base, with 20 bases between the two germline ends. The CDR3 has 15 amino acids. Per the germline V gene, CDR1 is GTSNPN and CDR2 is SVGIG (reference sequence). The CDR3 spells CARMSGKGGQETQYF. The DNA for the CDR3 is TGTGCCCGGATGAGCGGGAAGGGGGGCCAAGAGACCCAGTACTTC. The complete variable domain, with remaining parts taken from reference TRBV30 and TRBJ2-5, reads SQTIHQWPATLVQPVGSPLSLECTVEGTSNPNLYWYRQAAGRGLQLLFYSVGIGQISSEVPQNLSASRPQDRQFILSSKKLLLSDSGFYLCARMSGKGGQETQYFGPGTRLLVL.

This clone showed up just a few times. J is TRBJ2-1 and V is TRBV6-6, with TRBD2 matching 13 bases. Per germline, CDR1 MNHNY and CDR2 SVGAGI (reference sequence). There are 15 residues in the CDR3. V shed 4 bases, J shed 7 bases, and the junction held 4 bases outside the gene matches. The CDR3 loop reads CASSSTSGRVNEQFF. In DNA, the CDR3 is TGTGCCAGCAGTTCCACTAGCGGGAGGGTGAATGAGCAGTTCTTC.

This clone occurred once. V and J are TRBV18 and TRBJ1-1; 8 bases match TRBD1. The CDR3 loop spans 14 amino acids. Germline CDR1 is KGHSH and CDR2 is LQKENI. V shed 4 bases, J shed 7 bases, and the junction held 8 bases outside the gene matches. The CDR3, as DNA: TGTGCCAGCTCACTATACAGGGGGACGGATGAAGCTTTCTTT. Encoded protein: CASSLYRGTDEAFF.

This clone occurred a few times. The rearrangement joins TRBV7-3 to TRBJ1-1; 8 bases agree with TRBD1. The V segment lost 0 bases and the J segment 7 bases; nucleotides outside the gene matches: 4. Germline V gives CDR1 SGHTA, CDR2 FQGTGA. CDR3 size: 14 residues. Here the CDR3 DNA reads TGTGCCAGCAGCTTAACGACAGGGGCAGGTGAAGCTTTCTTT. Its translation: CASSLTTGAGEAFF.

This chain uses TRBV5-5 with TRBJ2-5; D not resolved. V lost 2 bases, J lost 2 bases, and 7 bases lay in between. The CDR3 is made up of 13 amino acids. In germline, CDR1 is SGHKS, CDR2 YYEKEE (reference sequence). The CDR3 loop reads CASSFGRQETQYF. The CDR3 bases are TGTGCCAGCAGCTTCGGCAGGCAAGAGACCCAGTACTTC. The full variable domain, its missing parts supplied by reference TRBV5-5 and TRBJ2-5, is DAGVTQSPTHLIKTRGQQVTLRCSPISGHKSVSWYQQVLGQGPQFIFQYYEKEERGRGNFPDRFSARQFPNYSSELNVNALLLGDSALYLCASSFGRQETQYFGPGTRLLVL.

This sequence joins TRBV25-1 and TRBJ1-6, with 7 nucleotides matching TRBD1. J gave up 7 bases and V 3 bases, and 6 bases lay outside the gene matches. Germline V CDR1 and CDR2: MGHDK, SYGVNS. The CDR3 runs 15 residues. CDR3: CASSDQGTANSPLHF. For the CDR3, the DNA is TGTGCCAGCAGTGATCAGGGGACAGCAAATTCACCCCTCCACTTT.

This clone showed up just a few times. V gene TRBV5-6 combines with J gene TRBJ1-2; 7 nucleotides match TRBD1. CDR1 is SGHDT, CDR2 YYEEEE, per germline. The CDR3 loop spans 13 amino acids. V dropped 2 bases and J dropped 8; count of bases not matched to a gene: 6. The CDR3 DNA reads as TGTGCCAGCAGCTTTGGACAGGCGGACGGCTACACCTTC. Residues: CASSFGQADGYTF.

In DNA form, the CDR3 reads TGCGCCAGCAGCCAAGATCTAAGTCGCCCTGAAGCTTTCTTT. It is translated as CASSQDLSRPEAFF. V usage is TRBV4-3 and J usage is TRBJ1-1; no clear D. The V gene lost 0 bases and the J gene lost 6 bases, with 11 bases spanning the gap. Germline-derived CDR1 and CDR2 are LGHNA and YSLEER. The CDR3 length is 14 residues.

CDR3 bases: TGTGCCAGCAGCTCCCGACAGGGAAGGACAGCCTACGAGCAGTACTTC. As protein: CASSSRQGRTAYEQYF. The chain uses TRBV11-2 and TRBJ2-7; 7 bases match TRBD1. Germline assignment: CDR1 SGHAT and CDR2 FQNNGV. CDR3 size: 16 residues. V shed 4 bases, J shed 2 bases, and the junction held 11 bases outside the gene matches. The variable domain in full, with the rest retrieved from reference TRBV11-2 and TRBJ2-7, is EAGVAQSPRYKIIEKRQSVAFWCNPISGHATLYWYQQILGQGPKLLIQFQNNGVVDDSQLPKDRFSAERLKGVDSTLKIQPAKLEDSAVYLCASSSRQGRTAYEQYFGPGTRLTVT.

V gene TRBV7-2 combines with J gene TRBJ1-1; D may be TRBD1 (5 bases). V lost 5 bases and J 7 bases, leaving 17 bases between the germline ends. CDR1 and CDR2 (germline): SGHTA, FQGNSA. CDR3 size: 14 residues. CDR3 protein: CASSPTGAANEAFF. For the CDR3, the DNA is TGTGCCAGCAGCCCAACAGGCGCCGCCAATGAAGCTTTCTTT. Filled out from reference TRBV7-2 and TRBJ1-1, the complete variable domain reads GAGVSQSPSNKVTEKGKDVELRCDPISGHTALYWYRQSLGQGLEFLIYFQGNSAPDKSGLPSDRFSAERTGGSVSTLTIQRTQQEDSAVYLCASSPTGAANEAFFGQGTRLTVV.

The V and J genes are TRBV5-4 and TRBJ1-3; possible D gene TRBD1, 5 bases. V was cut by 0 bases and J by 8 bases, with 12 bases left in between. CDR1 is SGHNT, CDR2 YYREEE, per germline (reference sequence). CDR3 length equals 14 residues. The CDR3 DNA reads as TGTGCCAGCAGCTTGGGGCTCCTAGGGGACACCATATATTTT. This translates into CASSLGLLGDTIYF.

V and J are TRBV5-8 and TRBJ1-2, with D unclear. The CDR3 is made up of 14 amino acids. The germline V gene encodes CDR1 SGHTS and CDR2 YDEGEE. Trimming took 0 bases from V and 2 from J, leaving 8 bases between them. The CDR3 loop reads CASSLDGQNYGYTF. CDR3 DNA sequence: TGTGCCAGCAGCTTGGATGGGCAGAACTATGGCTACACCTTC.

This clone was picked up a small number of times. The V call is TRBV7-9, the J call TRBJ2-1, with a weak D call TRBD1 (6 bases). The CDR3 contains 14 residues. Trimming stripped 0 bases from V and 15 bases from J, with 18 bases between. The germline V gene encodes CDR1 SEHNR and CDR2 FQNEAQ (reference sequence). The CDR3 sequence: CASSLALVTGMRFF. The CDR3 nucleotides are TGTGCCAGCAGCTTAGCGCTCGTTACAGGGATGCGGTTCTTC.

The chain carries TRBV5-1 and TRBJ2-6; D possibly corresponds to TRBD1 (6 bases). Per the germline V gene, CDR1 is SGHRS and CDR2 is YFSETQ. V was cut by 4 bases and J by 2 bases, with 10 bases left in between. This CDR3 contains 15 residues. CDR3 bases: TGCGCCAGCAGCCCCACAGGGACTGGGGCCAACGTCCTGACTTTC. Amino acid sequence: CASSPTGTGANVLTF.

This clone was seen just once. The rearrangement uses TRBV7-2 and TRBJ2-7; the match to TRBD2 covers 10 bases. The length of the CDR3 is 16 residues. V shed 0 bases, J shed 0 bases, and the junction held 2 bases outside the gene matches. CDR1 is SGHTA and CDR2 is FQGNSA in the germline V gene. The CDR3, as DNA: TGTGCCAGCAGCTTAGCCAAGCGGGGGGGCTCCTACGAGCAGTACTTC. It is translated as CASSLAKRGGSYEQYF.

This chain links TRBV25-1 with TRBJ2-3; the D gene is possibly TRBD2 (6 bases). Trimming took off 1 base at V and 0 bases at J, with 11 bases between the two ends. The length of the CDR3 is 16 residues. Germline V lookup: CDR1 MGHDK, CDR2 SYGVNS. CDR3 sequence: CASSESWRGSTDTQYF. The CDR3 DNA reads TGTGCCAGCAGTGAATCTTGGCGGGGTAGCACAGATACGCAGTATTTT.

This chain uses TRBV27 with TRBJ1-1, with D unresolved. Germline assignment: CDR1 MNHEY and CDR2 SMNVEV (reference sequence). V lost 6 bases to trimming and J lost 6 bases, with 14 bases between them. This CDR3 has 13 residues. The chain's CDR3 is CASRERDSAEAFF. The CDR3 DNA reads TGTGCCAGCAGGGAGAGAGATTCGGCTGAAGCTTTCTTT.

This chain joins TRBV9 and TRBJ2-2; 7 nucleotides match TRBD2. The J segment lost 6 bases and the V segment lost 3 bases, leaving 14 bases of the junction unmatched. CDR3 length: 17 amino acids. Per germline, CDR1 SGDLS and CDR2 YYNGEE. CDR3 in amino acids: CASSAESAGELPGELFF. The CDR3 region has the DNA TGTGCCAGCAGCGCGGAATCCGCGGGAGAACTGCCCGGGGAGCTGTTTTTT.

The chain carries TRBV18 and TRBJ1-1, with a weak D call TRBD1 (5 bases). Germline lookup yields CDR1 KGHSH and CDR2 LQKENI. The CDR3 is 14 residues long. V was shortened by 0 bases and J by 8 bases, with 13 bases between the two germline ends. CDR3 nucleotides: TGTGCCAGCTCACCACCTATGGCAGGGTCCGAAGCTTTCTTT. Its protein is CASSPPMAGSEAFF.

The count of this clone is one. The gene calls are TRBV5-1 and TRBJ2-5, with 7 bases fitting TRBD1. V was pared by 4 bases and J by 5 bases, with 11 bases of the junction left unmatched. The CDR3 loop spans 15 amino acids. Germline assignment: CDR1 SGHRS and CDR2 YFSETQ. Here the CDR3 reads CASSLQPGQIETQYF. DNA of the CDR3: TGCGCCAGCAGCCTTCAACCGGGACAGATTGAGACCCAGTACTTC.